The clone carrying this T cell receptor beta chain was seen only a few times. Its antigen is not identified. Germline V gives CDR1 SGHTA, CDR2 FQGTGA. V was cut by 3 bases and J by 1 base, with 7 bases left in between. The length of the CDR3 is 14 residues. This specimen comes from a study of cytomegalovirus exposure and HLA in healthy donors. Study-wide points: Researchers counted over 150 TCR beta chains as cytomegalovirus-associated. Trimming of TCR beta V- and J-genes showed a link, identified in a later analysis, to a missense DCLRE1C variant.

Use of 60 Vbeta and 13 Jbeta primers characterized the PCR. Repertoires were generated with immunoSEQ multiplex PCR, while TCRdb's copy carries only in-frame clones and drops some. The table records approximately 180,000 clones, 80% to 85% of them present only once. This TCR was sampled from a woman aged 40-49 years in good health and CMV-seronegative. The sample consisted of PBMCs. The gene calls are TRBV7-3 and TRBJ2-1, with unresolved D. The DNA of the CDR3 is TGTGCCAGCAGCTTGTCTAGGTCCTACAATGAGCAGTTCTTC. Encoded protein: CASSLSRSYNEQFF.